The clone carrying this TCR beta chain has a handful of counts. Its antigen is not identified. The data belong to a study of T cells in Graves' hyperthyroidism and ophthalmopathy. Study-level results: In blood, most of the thyroid clonotypes expanded above 0.001 were also present.

Amplification targeted TCR beta CDR3 regions from RNA transcripts. The HTBI set primed first-round TCR CDR3 RT-PCR. TCRdb re-called the multiplex PCR reads with MiXCR, one entry per CDR3 protein. The sample comprises around 360,000 distinct CDR3 sequences, roughly 15% of which are singletons, and approximately 19% rests with the top ten. The material sequenced was blood. The sequence derives from a woman aged 60-75 years with Graves' ophthalmopathy.

The CDR3, as DNA: TGTGCCAGCAGCCCGGGGGGCGGGAGCGAGACCCAGTACTTC. It encodes CASSPGGGSETQYF. The rearrangement links TRBV3-1 to TRBJ2-5, with TRBD2 as a possible D gene (7 bases). Germline values: CDR1 LGHDT, CDR2 YNNKEL (reference sequence). Trimming stripped 4 bases from V and 5 bases from J, with 14 bases between. The CDR3 runs to 14 residues.